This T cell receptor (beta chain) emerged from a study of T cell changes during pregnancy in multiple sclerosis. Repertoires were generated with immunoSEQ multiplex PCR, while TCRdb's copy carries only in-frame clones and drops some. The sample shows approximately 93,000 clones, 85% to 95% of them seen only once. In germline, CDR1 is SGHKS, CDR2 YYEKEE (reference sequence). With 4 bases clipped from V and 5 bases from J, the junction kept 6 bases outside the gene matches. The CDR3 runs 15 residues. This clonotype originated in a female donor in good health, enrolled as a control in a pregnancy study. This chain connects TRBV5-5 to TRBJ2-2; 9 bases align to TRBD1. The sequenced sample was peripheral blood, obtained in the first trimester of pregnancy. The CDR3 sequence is CASSPGDRATGELFF. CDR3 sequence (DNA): TGTGCCAGCAGCCCCGGGGACAGGGCTACCGGGGAGCTGTTTTTT.